This T cell receptor (beta chain) emerged from a study of T cell changes during pregnancy in multiple sclerosis. CDR1 and CDR2 (germline): MGHRA, YSYEKL. With 5 bases removed from V and 2 bases from J, the gap between germline ends came to 12 bases. The CDR3 length is 14 residues. TCRdb's copy holds only in-frame clones and misses some; the assay was immunoSEQ multiplex PCR. The data show about 100,000 clones, about 92% seen once. V gene TRBV4-1 combines with J gene TRBJ1-2; D is uncertain. Sequences were derived from peripheral blood, sampled after pregnancy. The clonotype comes from a female donor with multiple sclerosis, enrolled in a pregnancy study. The CDR3 DNA reads TGCGCCAGCAGCTTGGGAGAGAGAAACTATGGCTACACCTTC. Its protein product is CASSLGERNYGYTF.